One sample yielded the 31 T cell receptor beta chains listed below, sequenced in a study of blood T cells in healthy people across ages. Together with a sample-barcoded 5' primer, a J-beta primer mix was included in a second PCR lasting about 7 to 11 cycles. TCRdb used MiXCR to reprocess the 5' RACE reads, holding one entry per CDR3 protein. The sample yields 1.5 million to 2 million distinct CDR3 sequences, around half seen once. Input material: blood. These receptor sequences come from a middle-aged woman in good health.

The V gene is TRBV27, the J gene TRBJ2-3; the match to TRBD2 covers 13 bases. The V segment lost 6 bases and the J segment 4 bases; nucleotides outside the gene matches: 19. This CDR3 has 20 amino acids. Germline V gives CDR1 MNHEY, CDR2 SMNVEV (reference sequence). The CDR3 DNA sequence: TGTGCCAGCAGCCCTTCTAGGTTGGGACTAGCGGGAAGTACCCCAGATACGCAGTATTTT. It encodes CASSPSRLGLAGSTPDTQYF.

The chain couples TRBV21-1 to TRBJ2-7; TRBD1, the table's D call, was not compared with the DNA. TRBV21-1 has pseudogene status. The CDR3 is 14 residues long. CDR3 nucleotide sequence: TGTGCCAGCAGCAATTCGCAGGGGACCTACGAGCAGTACTTC. Protein: CASSNSQGTYEQYF.

This clonotype was detected a few times. The V call is TRBV20-1, the J call TRBJ2-2, with 13 bases identical to TRBD2. V lost 3 bases, J lost 4 bases, and 2 bases stayed unmatched. The CDR3 sequence is 15 residues long. Per the germline V gene, CDR1 is DFQATT and CDR2 is SNEGSKA (reference sequence). DNA of the CDR3: TGCAGTGCTAGCGGACTAGCGGGAGTCACCGGGGAGCTGTTTTTT. This codes for CSASGLAGVTGELFF.

The gene calls are TRBV4-3 and TRBJ2-1; TRBD2 might be the D (6 bases). V was pared by 5 bases and J by 8 bases, with 19 bases between. This CDR3 is built from 15 residues. Germline CDR1 is LGHNA and CDR2 is YSLEER. CDR3 protein: CASSTVGGRGYEQFF. The CDR3, as DNA: TGCGCCAGCAGCACAGTAGGCGGGCGGGGCTATGAGCAGTTCTTC.

The sample holds a few counts of this clonotype. The genes are TRBV9 and TRBJ2-3, with 9 nucleotides matching TRBD2. V lost 6 bases, J lost 1 base, and 3 bases stayed unmatched. The germline V gene encodes CDR1 SGDLS and CDR2 YYNGEE. The CDR3 length is 14 residues. This CDR3 is CASTLAGRTDTQYF. Here the CDR3 DNA reads TGTGCCAGCACGCTAGCGGGGCGCACAGATACGCAGTATTTT. The complete variable domain, with remaining parts taken from reference TRBV9 and TRBJ2-3, reads DSGVTQTPKHLITATGQRVTLRCSPRSGDLSVYWYQQSLDQGLQFLIQYYNGEERAKGNILERFSAQQFPDLHSELNLSSLELGDSALYFCASTLAGRTDTQYFGPGTRLTVL.

This chain joins TRBV4-3 and TRBJ2-1, with D unresolved. V gave up 5 bases and J gave up 9 bases, with 17 bases separating them. Germline loops: CDR1 LGHNA, CDR2 YSLEER. The CDR3 is 14 residues long. CDR3 nucleotides: TGCGCCAGCAGCGCGGTTTCGCTTCCAGGTGAGCAGTTCTTC. This gives the protein CASSAVSLPGEQFF.

The chain recombines TRBV4-3 with TRBJ2-1, with a weak D call TRBD2 (5 bases). The V gene's germline CDR1 is LGHNA and CDR2 YSLEER. There are 15 residues in the CDR3. V was trimmed by 2 bases and J by 9 bases, leaving 17 bases between them. CDR3 residues: CASSQIKRGSSEQFF. CDR3 in DNA: TGCGCCAGCAGCCAAATCAAACGGGGTAGCAGTGAGCAGTTCTTC.

This chain links TRBV4-3 with TRBJ2-2, with TRBD2 matching 8 bases. Germline CDR1 LGHNA, CDR2 YSLEER. The CDR3 is made up of 19 amino acids. The V and J ends lost 2 bases and 0 bases, in that order; junction bases with no gene match: 11. The CDR3 nucleotides read TGCGCCAGCAGCCAAATTCAAGTCGAGCGGGGGACGAACACCGGGGAGCTGTTTTTT. Its protein is CASSQIQVERGTNTGELFF.

CDR3 sequence: CASSLRVTGNYYGYTF. DNA for the CDR3: TGTGCCAGCAGTTTACGCGTTACGGGGAATTACTATGGCTACACCTTC. This chain joins TRBV28 and TRBJ1-2, with unresolved D. The V end lost 2 bases, the J end lost 3 bases, and 16 bases lay between the germline ends. CDR3 size: 16 residues. In germline, CDR1 is MDHEN, CDR2 SYDVKM.

The chain is built from TRBV28 and TRBJ1-1; no clear D gene. This CDR3 has 15 amino acids. In germline, CDR1 is MDHEN, CDR2 SYDVKM. V was cut by 3 bases and J by 7 bases, with 18 bases left in between. CDR3 nucleotide sequence: TGTGCCAGCAGTTTGTCTTTAGGAGGGCCCTTTGAAGCTTTCTTT. It translates to CASSLSLGGPFEAFF.

A few counts support this clonotype. This sequence joins TRBV6-2 or TRBV6-3 and TRBJ2-5; D is perhaps TRBD2 (6 bases). The V and J ends lost 0 bases and 13 bases respectively, with 21 bases between them. Germline-derived CDR1 and CDR2 are MNHEY and SVGEGT. The CDR3 has 15 residues. The CDR3 is CASSYSIGAGTGPYF. Here the CDR3 DNA reads TGTGCCAGCAGTTACTCGATCGGCGCGGGGACGGGTCCGTACTTC.

The genes are TRBV7-3 and TRBJ2-1; a possible D gene is TRBD1 (5 bases). Trimming pared 1 base from V and 1 base from J, leaving 8 bases between. CDR3 length: 15 residues. The germline CDR1 and CDR2 sequences are SGHTA and FQGTGA. CDR3 coding DNA: TGTGCCAGCAGCTTAAGCAGGGAATCCTACAATGAGCAGTTCTTC. Protein product: CASSLSRESYNEQFF.

The V call is TRBV27, the J call TRBJ2-7; the D is unclear. The V end lost 5 bases, the J end lost 7 bases, and 12 bases lay between the germline ends. Germline V gene lookup returns CDR1 MNHEY and CDR2 SMNVEV (reference sequence). This CDR3 has 12 amino acids. In nucleotides, the CDR3 is TGTGCCAGCAGTCCCAGGAACAATGAGCAGTACTTC. It encodes CASSPRNNEQYF.

The rearrangement uses TRBV5-1 and TRBJ2-3; perhaps TRBD1 as D (7 bases). Germline V CDR1 and CDR2: SGHRS, YFSETQ. The CDR3 runs 16 residues. Trimming pared 0 bases from V and 3 bases from J, leaving 14 bases between. The CDR3 protein is CASSLDPAGGTDTQYF. CDR3 nucleotide sequence: TGCGCCAGCAGCTTGGACCCGGCAGGGGGGACAGATACGCAGTATTTT.

This sequence joins TRBV5-1 and TRBJ2-5, with 12 bases that match TRBD2. The germline gives CDR1 SGHRS, CDR2 YFSETQ. J gave up 5 bases and V 6 bases, and 5 bases lay outside the gene matches. The CDR3 length is 14 residues. The CDR3 reads CASKRLAGEETQYF. The CDR3 DNA reads as TGCGCCAGCAAGAGACTAGCGGGGGAGGAGACCCAGTACTTC.

This clonotype appeared a single time. In DNA, the CDR3 is TGCGCCAGCAGCCGCGGACAGCCTTTCAATCAGCCCCAGCATTTT. Translation gives CASSRGQPFNQPQHF. The gene calls are TRBV4-3 and TRBJ1-5; D possibly corresponds to TRBD1 (6 bases). Trimming left V 4 bases short and J 3 bases short, with 13 bases between. CDR3 length: 15 amino acids. CDR1 and CDR2 (germline): LGHNA, YSLEER.

This chain uses TRBV25-1 with TRBJ1-4; D call uncertain. CDR1 MGHDK and CDR2 SYGVNS come from the germline V gene. Trimming removed 2 bases from V and 5 bases from J, with 3 bases in between. This CDR3 spans 12 amino acids. CDR3 nucleotides: TGTGCCAGCAGTGAAAGGAATGAAAAACTGTTTTTT. Amino acid sequence: CASSERNEKLFF.

This chain joins TRBV3-1 and TRBJ2-3; the match to TRBD2 covers 12 bases. Germline V gene data show CDR1 as LGHDT and CDR2 as YNNKEL (reference sequence). With V trimmed by 5 bases and J by 2 bases, 11 bases remained unmatched. This CDR3 is 18 amino acids long. CDR3 protein: CASSKRLAGARFTDTQYF. CDR3 DNA sequence: TGTGCCAGCAGCAAAAGACTAGCGGGGGCCCGTTTCACAGATACGCAGTATTTT.

The chain couples TRBV2 to TRBJ2-7; 7 nucleotides match TRBD1. Germline CDR1 is SNHLY and CDR2 is FYNNEI. V lost 4 bases, J lost 0 bases, and 3 bases stayed unmatched. The CDR3 is 14 amino acids. Here the CDR3 DNA reads TGTGCCAGCAGTGCCGGACAGGCCTCCTACGAGCAGTACTTC. It is translated as CASSAGQASYEQYF.

The chain carries TRBV29-1 and TRBJ1-2; D is unclear. V gave up 8 bases and J gave up 4 bases, with 17 bases separating them. The CDR3 covers 13 residues. Germline assignment: CDR1 SQVTM and CDR2 ANQGSEA. The CDR3 is CSTQAGAGYGYTF. DNA for the CDR3: TGCAGCACCCAAGCGGGAGCAGGCTATGGCTACACCTTC.

V usage is TRBV20-1 and J usage is TRBJ2-7; TRBD1 matches at 9 bases. This CDR3 has 13 amino acids. The germline V gene has CDR1 DFQATT and CDR2 SNEGSKA (reference sequence). V trimming: 3 bases; J trimming: 5 bases; junction bases outside the gene matches: 5. The CDR3 here is CSARRDRVNEQYF. The CDR3 nucleotides read TGCAGTGCTAGGCGGGACAGGGTGAACGAGCAGTACTTC.

About this clonotype itself: A single base separates this from a much larger clone, so it may be a read error. The rearrangement joins TRBV4-1 to TRBJ1-1; D possibly corresponds to TRBD1 (5 bases). Germline assignment: CDR1 MGHRA and CDR2 YSYEKL. The CDR3 has 15 amino acids. The germline V and J ends were trimmed by 1 base and 6 bases, with 15 bases remaining between them. This CDR3 is CASSQGIQGVAEAFF. The DNA for the CDR3 is TGCGCCAGCAGCCAAGGTATTCAAGGGGTAGCTGAAGCTTTCTTT.

This clonotype is a singleton in its sample. The chain joins TRBV20-1 to TRBJ2-5, with D possibly TRBD1 on 6 matching bases. The tail of the sequence fits TRBJ2-7 better, so the J call may be wrong. Germline V gene sequence: CDR1 DFQATT, CDR2 SNEGSKA (reference sequence). This CDR3 region has 15 residues. The CDR3 protein is CSAKEFYRAHYEQYF. CDR3 DNA sequence: TGCAGTGCTAAAGAATTCTACAGGGCGCACTACGAGCAGTACTTC.

The chain employs TRBV27 and TRBJ1-4; the D gene is possibly TRBD1 (5 bases). Germline V gene sequence: CDR1 MNHEY, CDR2 SMNVEV (reference sequence). The CDR3 sequence is 14 residues long. The V and J ends lost 6 bases and 4 bases respectively, with 12 bases between them. Here the CDR3 reads CASRSLGRNEKLFF. For the CDR3, the DNA is TGTGCCAGCAGATCCCTGGGGCGTAATGAAAAACTGTTTTTT.

The V call is TRBV6-6, the J call TRBJ2-1, with D perhaps TRBD1 (6 bases). CDR1 MNHNY and CDR2 SVGAGI come from the germline V gene (reference sequence). Trimming shortened V by 8 bases and J by 4 bases, and 15 bases separated the two germline ends. CDR3 size: 14 residues. As DNA, the CDR3 is TGTGCCAGCCGACGACAGGTTACATACAATGAGCAGTTCTTC. Translation: CASRRQVTYNEQFF.

This clonotype was recorded many times. The rearrangement links TRBV11-2 to TRBJ1-1; TRBD1 matches at 7 bases. With V trimmed by 5 bases and J by 3 bases, 3 bases remained unmatched. The germline gives CDR1 SGHAT, CDR2 FQNNGV. CDR3 length: 13 residues. CDR3 sequence reads: CASSPDRDTEAFF. The CDR3 nucleotides are TGTGCCAGCAGCCCAGACAGGGACACTGAAGCTTTCTTT.

Regarding this clonotype: One end of the junction varies from germline; a read error may be responsible. The chain links TRBV10-3 to TRBJ2-1; 11 positions match TRBD2. The CDR3 has 18 amino acids. From germline, CDR1 is ENHRY and CDR2 SYGVKD. CDR3 coding DNA: TGTGCCATCAGTAAGGGGAAGGGACTAGCGGTTTCTGACAATAAGCAGTTCTTC. It translates to CAISKGKGLAVSDNKQFF.

The chain uses TRBV2 and TRBJ2-4; perhaps TRBD1 as D (6 bases). The J call is doubtful: the DNA matches TRBJ2-5 better. The CDR3 spans 15 residues. Germline V CDR1 and CDR2: SNHLY, FYNNEI. This CDR3 is CASSLIRDIQETQYF. The CDR3, as DNA: TGTGCCAGCAGCCTTATCCGGGACATACAAGAGACCCAGTACTTC.

This clonotype has a handful of counts. The chain carries TRBV5-1 and TRBJ2-7; TRBD1 matches at 8 bases. The CDR3 runs to 14 residues. Germline CDR1 and CDR2: SGHRS and YFSETQ. V was clipped by 2 bases and J by 5 bases; unmatched bases: 6. The CDR3 reads CASSFRQGSDEQYF. The CDR3 nucleotides read TGCGCCAGCAGCTTTCGACAGGGGTCCGACGAGCAGTACTTC.

V gene TRBV28 combines with J gene TRBJ2-3; 10 bases map to TRBD1. The germline V gene has CDR1 MDHEN and CDR2 SYDVKM. V trimming: 3 bases; J trimming: 6 bases; junction bases outside the gene matches: 6. This CDR3 region has 15 residues. In nucleotides, the CDR3 is TGTGCCAGCAGTTTTGGACAGGGGGACGTTGATACGCAGTATTTT. It codes for CASSFGQGDVDTQYF.

This clonotype was detected a few times. The CDR3 sequence is CASTHPPGGDGYGYTF. The CDR3 bases are TGTGCCAGCACCCACCCGCCTGGAGGGGACGGCTATGGCTACACCTTC. The chain recombines TRBV5-6 with TRBJ1-2, with a tentative D call TRBD1 (5 bases). The CDR3 has 16 residues. CDR1 and CDR2 from the germline V gene are SGHDT and YYEEEE. The V end lost 6 bases, the J end lost 4 bases, and 22 bases lay between the germline ends.